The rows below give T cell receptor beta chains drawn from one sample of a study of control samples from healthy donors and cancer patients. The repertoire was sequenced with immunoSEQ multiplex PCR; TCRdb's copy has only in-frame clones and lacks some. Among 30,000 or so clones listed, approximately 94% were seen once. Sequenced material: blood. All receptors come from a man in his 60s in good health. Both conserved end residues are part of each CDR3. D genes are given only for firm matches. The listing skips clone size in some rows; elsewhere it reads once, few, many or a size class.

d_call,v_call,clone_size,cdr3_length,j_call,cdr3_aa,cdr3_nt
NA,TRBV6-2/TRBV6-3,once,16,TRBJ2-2,CASSYSVLLGPGELFF,TGTGCCAGCAGTTACTCGGTGCTTCTGGGGCCCGGGGAGCTGTTTTTT
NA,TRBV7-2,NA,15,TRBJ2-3,CASSLAGGQADTQYF,TGTGCCAGCAGCTTGGCCGGGGGGCAGGCAGATACGCAGTATTTT
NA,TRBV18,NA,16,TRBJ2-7,CASSPQVRAESYEQYF,TGTGCCAGCTCACCACAAGTCAGGGCAGAATCCTACGAGCAGTACTTC
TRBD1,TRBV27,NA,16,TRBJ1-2,CASSSSGTGVLYGYTF,TGTGCCAGCAGTTCCTCCGGGACAGGGGTCCTCTATGGCTACACCTTC
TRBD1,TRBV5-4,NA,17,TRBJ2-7,CASSFSAAGQGKYEQYF,TGTGCCAGCAGCTTTTCAGCCGCCGGACAGGGAAAGTACGAGCAGTACTTC
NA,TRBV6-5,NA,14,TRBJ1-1,CASRPGTANTEAFF,TGTGCCAGCAGGCCCGGGACCGCAAACACTGAAGCTTTCTTT
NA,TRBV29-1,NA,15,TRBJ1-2,CSVWTGAREIYGYTF,TGCAGCGTGTGGACTGGGGCAAGGGAAATATATGGCTACACCTTC
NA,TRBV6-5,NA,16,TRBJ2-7,CASSYSKWGGSYEQYF,TGTGCCAGCAGTTACTCGAAATGGGGAGGATCCTACGAGCAGTACTTC
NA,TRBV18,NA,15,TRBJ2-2,CASSPDRVNTGELFF,TGTGCCAGCTCACCAGACAGAGTCAACACCGGGGAGCTGTTTTTT
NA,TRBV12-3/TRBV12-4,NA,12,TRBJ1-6,CASTGLNSPLHF,TGTGCCAGCACAGGGCTTAATTCACCCCTCCACTTT
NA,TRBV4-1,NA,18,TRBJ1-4,CASSQVNLGFTAGEKLFF,TGCGCCAGCAGCCAAGTGAATTTGGGTTTTACAGCGGGTGAAAAACTGTTTTTT